Listed below are T cell receptor beta chains from one sample, sequenced in a study of T cells in localized non-small cell lung cancer. Profiling relied on immunoSEQ multiplex PCR, and the TCRdb table lists in-frame clones only, not all of them. The sample shows about 33,000 clones, around three quarters of them seen only once. Sequenced here: peripheral blood, sampled before any cancer treatment. These receptors were obtained from a male donor aged 60 or over with stage III squamous cell lung carcinoma. CDR3s include the opening cysteine and the closing phenylalanine or tryptophan. The D gene is left open where the match is weak. The size entry is marked missing in some rows and otherwise reads once, few, many or a size class.

clone size: -; V gene: TRBV6-6; D gene: -; J gene: TRBJ1-2; CDR3 protein: CASRERRTGGKYGYTF; CDR3 DNA: TGTGCCAGCAGAGAACGTCGGACGGGGGGGAAATATGGCTACACCTTC
clone size: -; V gene: TRBV4-3; D gene: TRBD1; J gene: TRBJ1-1; CDR3 protein: CASSQSDPGQEAFF; CDR3 DNA: TGCGCCAGCAGCCAATCCGACCCGGGACAGGAAGCTTTCTTT
clone size: -; V gene: TRBV6-1; D gene: TRBD2; J gene: TRBJ2-1; CDR3 protein: CASREPGLAYLF; CDR3 DNA: TGTGCCAGCAGGGAACCGGGACTAGCTTATCTCTTC
clone size: few; V gene: TRBV7-9; D gene: -; J gene: TRBJ2-7; CDR3 protein: CASSSFRVEGNEQYF; CDR3 DNA: TGTGCCAGCAGCTCCTTCCGGGTGGAGGGCAACGAGCAGTACTTC
clone size: -; V gene: TRBV11-2; D gene: -; J gene: TRBJ2-5; CDR3 protein: CASSTKGQRRQETQYF; CDR3 DNA: TGTGCCAGCAGCACTAAGGGTCAAAGACGCCAAGAGACCCAGTACTTC
clone size: -; V gene: TRBV18; D gene: TRBD1; J gene: TRBJ2-1; CDR3 protein: CASSPPAGGRHNEQFF; CDR3 DNA: TGTGCCAGCTCACCACCGGCAGGGGGCAGGCACAATGAGCAGTTCTTC
clone size: -; V gene: TRBV25-1; D gene: -; J gene: TRBJ1-4; CDR3 protein: CASSDGQRPTNEKLFF; CDR3 DNA: TGTGCCAGCAGTGACGGACAGCGACCAACTAATGAAAAACTGTTTTTT
clone size: -; V gene: TRBV25-1; D gene: -; J gene: TRBJ2-7; CDR3 protein: CASSDRDKIYEQYF; CDR3 DNA: TGTGCCAGCAGTGACAGGGACAAGATCTACGAGCAGTACTTC
clone size: -; V gene: TRBV18; D gene: -; J gene: TRBJ1-5; CDR3 protein: CASSPEGNQPQHF; CDR3 DNA: TGTGCCAGCTCACCCGAAGGAAATCAGCCCCAGCATTTT
clone size: -; V gene: TRBV7-2; D gene: -; J gene: TRBJ2-5; CDR3 protein: CASSLDMAGEETQYF; CDR3 DNA: TGTGCCAGCAGCTTAGATATGGCAGGGGAGGAGACCCAGTACTTC
clone size: -; V gene: TRBV15; D gene: TRBD1; J gene: TRBJ1-1; CDR3 protein: CATSAGTDTEAFF; CDR3 DNA: TGTGCCACCAGCGCTGGGACAGACACTGAAGCTTTCTTT
clone size: hyperexpanded; V gene: TRBV4-3; D gene: -; J gene: TRBJ1-2; CDR3 protein: CASSQELQGPYGYTF; CDR3 DNA: TGCGCCAGCAGCCAAGAACTCCAAGGGCCTTATGGCTACACCTTC
clone size: -; V gene: TRBV19; D gene: -; J gene: TRBJ2-4; CDR3 protein: CASSIEARGGPNIQYF; CDR3 DNA: TGTGCCAGTAGTATAGAGGCGAGGGGCGGGCCGAACATTCAGTACTTC
clone size: -; V gene: TRBV7-7; D gene: -; J gene: TRBJ2-2; CDR3 protein: CASSLAGYKNTGELFF; CDR3 DNA: TGTGCTAGCAGCTTAGCTGGCTACAAGAACACCGGGGAGCTGTTTTTT
clone size: -; V gene: TRBV7-9; D gene: -; J gene: TRBJ2-7; CDR3 protein: CASSRPSTGTAYEQYF; CDR3 DNA: TGTGCCAGCAGCCGTCCATCGACAGGTACGGCCTACGAGCAGTACTTC
clone size: few; V gene: TRBV15; D gene: -; J gene: TRBJ1-3; CDR3 protein: CATSSNQGNTIYF; CDR3 DNA: TGTGCCACCAGCAGTAATCAGGGGAACACCATATATTTT
clone size: -; V gene: TRBV6-5; D gene: -; J gene: TRBJ2-1; CDR3 protein: CASSYSGGLYNEQFF; CDR3 DNA: TGTGCCAGCAGTTACTCGGGGGGCCTATACAATGAGCAGTTCTTC
clone size: -; V gene: TRBV18; D gene: TRBD1; J gene: TRBJ2-1; CDR3 protein: CASSPGTGDYNEQFF; CDR3 DNA: TGTGCCAGCTCACCCGGGACAGGAGACTACAATGAGCAGTTCTTC
clone size: -; V gene: TRBV7-9; D gene: TRBD2; J gene: TRBJ2-2; CDR3 protein: CASSSGTSGSGTGELFF; CDR3 DNA: TGTGCCAGCAGCTCGGGGACTAGCGGGAGTGGCACCGGGGAGCTGTTTTTT
clone size: -; V gene: TRBV10-3; D gene: -; J gene: TRBJ1-2; CDR3 protein: CAISDPAAVYGYTF; CDR3 DNA: TGTGCCATCAGTGATCCGGCGGCAGTTTATGGCTACACCTTC
clone size: -; V gene: TRBV18; D gene: TRBD2; J gene: TRBJ2-3; CDR3 protein: CASSPIPSGGGTDTQYF; CDR3 DNA: TGTGCCAGCTCACCTATCCCCAGCGGGGGTGGCACAGATACGCAGTATTTT
clone size: -; V gene: TRBV7-6; D gene: TRBD1; J gene: TRBJ2-3; CDR3 protein: CASSPSRDRYSTDTQYF; CDR3 DNA: TGTGCCAGCAGCCCGTCCCGGGACAGGTACAGCACAGATACGCAGTATTTT
clone size: -; V gene: TRBV10-3; D gene: -; J gene: TRBJ2-7; CDR3 protein: CAISDSYEQYF; CDR3 DNA: TGTGCCATCAGCGATTCCTACGAGCAGTACTTC
clone size: -; V gene: TRBV6-6; D gene: -; J gene: TRBJ2-1; CDR3 protein: CASSYGTINEQFF; CDR3 DNA: TGTGCCAGCAGTTACGGGACGATCAATGAGCAGTTCTTC
clone size: -; V gene: TRBV5-6; D gene: TRBD2; J gene: TRBJ2-3; CDR3 protein: CASRLAGVYTDTQYF; CDR3 DNA: TGTGCCAGCAGGCTAGCGGGGGTTTACACAGATACGCAGTATTTT
clone size: -; V gene: TRBV27; D gene: TRBD1; J gene: TRBJ1-1; CDR3 protein: CASSLASPGQANTEAFF; CDR3 DNA: TGTGCCAGCAGTTTAGCCTCACCGGGACAGGCGAACACTGAAGCTTTCTTT
clone size: few; V gene: TRBV6-6; D gene: -; J gene: TRBJ2-7; CDR3 protein: CASSYGGGQGYEQYF; CDR3 DNA: TGTGCCAGCAGTTACGGGGGAGGACAAGGTTACGAGCAGTACTTC
clone size: few; V gene: TRBV27; D gene: TRBD2; J gene: TRBJ2-1; CDR3 protein: CASSHIGGGSGRGNEQFF; CDR3 DNA: TGTGCCAGCAGTCATATCGGGGGGGGAAGCGGGAGAGGGAATGAGCAGTTCTTC
clone size: -; V gene: TRBV4-3; D gene: -; J gene: TRBJ2-2; CDR3 protein: CASSQERSTGELFF; CDR3 DNA: TGCGCCAGCAGCCAAGAGCGGAGTACCGGGGAGCTGTTTTTT
clone size: -; V gene: TRBV5-5; D gene: -; J gene: TRBJ1-3; CDR3 protein: CASSLSQGRSSSGNTIYF; CDR3 DNA: TGTGCCAGCAGCTTGTCCCAGGGGCGATCCTCCTCTGGAAACACCATATATTTT
clone size: -; V gene: TRBV6-1; D gene: -; J gene: TRBJ1-3; CDR3 protein: CASRTDGNTIYF; CDR3 DNA: TGTGCCAGCAGGACAGACGGAAACACCATATATTTT